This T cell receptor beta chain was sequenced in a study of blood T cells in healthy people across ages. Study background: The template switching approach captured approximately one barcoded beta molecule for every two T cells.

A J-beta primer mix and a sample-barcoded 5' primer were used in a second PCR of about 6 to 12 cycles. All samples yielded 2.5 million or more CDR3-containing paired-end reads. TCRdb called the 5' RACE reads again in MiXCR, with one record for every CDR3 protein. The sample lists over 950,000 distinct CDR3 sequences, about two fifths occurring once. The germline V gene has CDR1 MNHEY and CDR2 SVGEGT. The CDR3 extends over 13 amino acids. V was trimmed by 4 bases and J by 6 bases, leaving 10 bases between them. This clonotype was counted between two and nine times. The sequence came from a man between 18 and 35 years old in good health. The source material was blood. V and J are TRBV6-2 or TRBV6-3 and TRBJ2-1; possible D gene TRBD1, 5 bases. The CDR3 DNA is TGTGCCAGCAGTTGGGAAAGGGGCAATGAGCAGTTCTTC. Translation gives CASSWERGNEQFF.